This T cell receptor (beta chain) was identified in a study of vaccination effects on CD4 cells after COVID-19. Before any sequencing was done, the ViraFEST assay used viral peptide pools to expand antigen-specific CD4+ T cells. Culture lasted roughly eleven days before CD4+ T cell isolation. Two doses of either BNT162b2 or mRNA-1273 were given to each participant. In the vaccine recipients, nucleocapsid antibodies were negative and there was no prior SARS-CoV-2 infection. On days 3 and 7, fresh IL-2 medium replaced half the medium. Deletions cut 4 bases from V and 8 bases from J, with 15 bases between. The CDR3 length is 14 residues. In germline, CDR1 is SGHTA, CDR2 FQGNSA. Turning to this clone: Its antigen is not identified.

Libraries were prepared by immunoSEQ multiplex PCR; TCRdb keeps only in-frame clonotypes and omits some of them. The table lists tens of thousands of clones, more than 60% of them singletons. Whole-study findings and limits: Sampling in the study covered few convalescent patients and included no early post-infection timepoints. Late after vaccination, infection- and vaccine-induced clones showed marked clonal contraction.

This sequence joins TRBV7-2 and TRBJ2-1; maybe TRBD1 (6 bases). The clonotype comes from a human donor who received a COVID-19 vaccine. Specimen: CD4+ T cells from PBMCs cultured with HCoV-NL63 spike peptides, collected after COVID-19 vaccination. CDR3 region: CASSSSGTIHEQFF. The CDR3 region has the DNA TGTGCCAGCAGCTCTTCCGGGACAATCCATGAGCAGTTCTTC.